This TCR beta chain was identified in a study of blood T cell repertoires in COVID-19. Across the study: Researchers got acute and convalescent COVID-19 samples from the United States, Italy and Spain.

This clone was seen only a few times. This CDR3 is 12 amino acids long. V lost 1 base and J lost 6, with 6 bases in between. CDR1 and CDR2 from the germline V gene are SGHAT and FQDESV (reference sequence). Per the authors' pipeline: Using reference gene primer amplification, nucleated cell counts were estimated. The method was immunoSEQ multiplex PCR; TCRdb's version includes in-frame clones alone and lacks a portion of them. The D gene and trimming were derived from the DNA, and the V and J assignments and clone size from that table. The data contain 110,000 or so clones, less than 85% of them singletons.

This receptor was taken from a woman aged 55-70 years with acute or convalescent COVID-19. Sample: peripheral blood. The chain recombines TRBV11-1 with TRBJ1-2, with TRBD1 as a possible D gene (5 bases). DNA of the CDR3: TGTGCCAGCAGCTTAGGCAGGGATGGCTACACCTTC. This translates into CASSLGRDGYTF.